Detailed here is one TCR beta chain. The clone's antigen remains unknown. The input lacks base qualities; no much larger clone sits a single base away. Measured from the cysteine to the phenylalanine, the CDR3 is 18 residues long. The only DNA kept is the CDR3, 54 bases in frame from the first base. CDR1 and CDR2 are read off the germline V gene (reference sequence) as MNHEY and SMNVEV. Trimmed from V: 3 bases; trimmed from J: 5 bases; junction bases lacking a gene match: 16. The immunoSEQ Assay, a bias-controlled multiplex PCR, was used to amplify TCRbeta CDR3 regions from genomic DNA. The authors' pipeline ran thus. Nucleated cell counts per sample were estimated from amplification of reference gene primers within the assay. To quantify the absolute abundance of each unique TCRbeta CDR3 rearrangement, sequence reads were collapsed and filtered. For each sample, productive Simpson clonality was calculated as the square root of Simpson's diversity index over productive rearrangements. In its TCRdb copy, this immuneACCESS table keeps in-frame sequences only and misses some clones. Where compared with another copy, unresolved V genes explain less than half of these, and the others have no known cause. V and J calls and clone size are given by that table; D and trimming were obtained from the DNA. This sample is represented by just over 300,000 clones; around 90% of them were singletons. The leading ten clones occupy 4% to 5.5% of the sample.

The sample originates from a study of blood T cell repertoires in COVID-19 (dated by TCRdb to the early 2020s). Study-wide context: The collaborator samples originated in the United States, Italy and Spain and spanned the acute and convalescent phases of COVID-19. Where available, HLA class I and class II types were taken from metadata supplied by the sample provider and were not determined by assay-based typing. The repertoires were released in a freely available public database intended as a resource for research on the immune response to SARS-CoV-2. Samples came from the ongoing ImmuneRACE study (first 160 participants) plus 1,254 subjects from 6 global collaborators. Subjects who had been exposed to COVID-19, were actively infected with it, or had recovered from it provided the deeply sampled blood TCRbeta repertoires that made up the dataset. The material from the prospective study consisted of cDNA or gDNA derived from T cells, B-cell-depleted T cells, or PBMCs. Sample metadata almost always included a de-identified subject ID, COVID-19 status, age in years and sex. Broad study findings and their caveats: How much clinical and demographic metadata was included differed by source and by participant, and the metadata was provided uncurated.

In the prospective study, participants were about 18 to 100 years old, resided in about two dozen geographic areas of the United States, and were enrolled through a virtual design. In the prospective study, participants were assigned to cohorts based on the clinical history participants reported in a screening survey and a study questionnaire. In the prospective study, whole blood, serum and a nasopharyngeal or oropharyngeal swab were collected from each participant by mobile phlebotomists. Additional blood draws and questionnaires over an approximately two-month period could optionally be provided by prospective study participants. Before DNA extraction, blood samples from the prospective study were shipped at room temperature or frozen.

Sequenced sample: PBMCs or T cells enriched from blood (not recorded which). The TCR was taken from a woman in her late teens or twenties with acute COVID-19. The chain joins TRBV27 to TRBJ1-2, with TRBD1 matching 9 junction bases. In nucleotides, the sequence is TGTGCCAGCAGTTTCCCCGGGACAGGGCCCACCTCAAGGTATGGCTACACCTTC. This translates into CASSFPGTGPTSRYGYTF.